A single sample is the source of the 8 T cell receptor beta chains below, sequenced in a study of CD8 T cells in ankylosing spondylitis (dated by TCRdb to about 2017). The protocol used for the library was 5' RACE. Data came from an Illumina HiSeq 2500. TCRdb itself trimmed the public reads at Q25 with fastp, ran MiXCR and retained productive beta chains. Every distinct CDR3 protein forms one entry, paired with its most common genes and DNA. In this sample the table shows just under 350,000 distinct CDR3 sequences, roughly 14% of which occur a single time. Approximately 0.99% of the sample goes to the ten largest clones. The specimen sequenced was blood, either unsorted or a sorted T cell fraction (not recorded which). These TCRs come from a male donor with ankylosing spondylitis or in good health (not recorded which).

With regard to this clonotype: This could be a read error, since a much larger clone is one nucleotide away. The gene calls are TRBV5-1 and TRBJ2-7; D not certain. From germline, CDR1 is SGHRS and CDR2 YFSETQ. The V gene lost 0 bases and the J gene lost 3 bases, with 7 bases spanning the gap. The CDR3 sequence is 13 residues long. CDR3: CASSLGPDYEQYF. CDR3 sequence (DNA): TGCGCCAGCAGCTTGGGGCCAGACTACGAGCAGTACTTC.

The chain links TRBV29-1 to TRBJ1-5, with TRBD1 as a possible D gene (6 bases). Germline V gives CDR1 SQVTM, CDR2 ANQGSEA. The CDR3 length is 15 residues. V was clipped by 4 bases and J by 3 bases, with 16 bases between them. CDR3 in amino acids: CSVVTQGEVNQPQHF. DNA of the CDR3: TGCAGCGTTGTTACACAGGGAGAAGTCAATCAGCCCCAGCATTTT.

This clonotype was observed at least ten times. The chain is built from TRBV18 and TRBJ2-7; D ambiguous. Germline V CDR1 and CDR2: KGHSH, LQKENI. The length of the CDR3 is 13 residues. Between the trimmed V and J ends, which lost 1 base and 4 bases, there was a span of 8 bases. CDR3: CASSPQGGYEQYF. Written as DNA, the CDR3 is TGTGCCAGCTCACCACAGGGTGGTTACGAGCAGTACTTC. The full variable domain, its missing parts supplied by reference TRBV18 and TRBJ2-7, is NAGVMQNPRHLVRRRGQEARLRCSPMKGHSHVYWYRQLPEEGLKFMVYLQKENIIDESGMPKERFSAEFPKEGPSILRIQQVVRGDSAAYFCASSPQGGYEQYFGPGTRLTVT.

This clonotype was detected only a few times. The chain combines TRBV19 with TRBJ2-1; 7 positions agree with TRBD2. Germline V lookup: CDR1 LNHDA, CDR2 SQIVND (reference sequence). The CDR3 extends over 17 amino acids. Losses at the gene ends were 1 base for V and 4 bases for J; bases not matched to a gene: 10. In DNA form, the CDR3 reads TGTGCCAGTAGTATAGTGGACTCGGGAGGCGGGTACAATGAGCAGTTCTTC. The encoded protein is CASSIVDSGGGYNEQFF. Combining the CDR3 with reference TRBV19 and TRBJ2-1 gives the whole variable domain DGGITQSPKYLFRKEGQNVTLSCEQNLNHDAMYWYRQDPGQGLRLIYYSQIVNDFQKGDIAEGYSVSREKKESFPLTVTSAQKNPTAFYLCASSIVDSGGGYNEQFFGPGTRLTVL.

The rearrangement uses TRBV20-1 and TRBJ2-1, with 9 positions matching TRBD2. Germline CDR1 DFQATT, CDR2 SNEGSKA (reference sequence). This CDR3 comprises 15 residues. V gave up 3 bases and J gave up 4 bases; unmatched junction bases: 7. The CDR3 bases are TGCAGTGCTAGCGGGCTAGCGGGGCGGTACAATGAGCAGTTCTTC. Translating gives CSASGLAGRYNEQFF.

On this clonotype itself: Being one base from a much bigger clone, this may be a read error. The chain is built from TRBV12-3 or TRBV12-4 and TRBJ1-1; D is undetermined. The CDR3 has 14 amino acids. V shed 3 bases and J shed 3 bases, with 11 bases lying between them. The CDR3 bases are TGTGCCAGCAGTTTCGGAGGGTCGGACACTGAAGCTTTCTTT. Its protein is CASSFGGSDTEAFF.

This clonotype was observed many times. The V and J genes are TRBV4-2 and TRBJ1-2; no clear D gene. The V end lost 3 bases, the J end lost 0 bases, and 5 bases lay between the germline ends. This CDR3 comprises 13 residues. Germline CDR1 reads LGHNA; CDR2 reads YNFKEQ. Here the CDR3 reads CASSQSANYGYTF. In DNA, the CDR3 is TGTGCCAGCAGCCAGTCAGCTAACTATGGCTACACCTTC.

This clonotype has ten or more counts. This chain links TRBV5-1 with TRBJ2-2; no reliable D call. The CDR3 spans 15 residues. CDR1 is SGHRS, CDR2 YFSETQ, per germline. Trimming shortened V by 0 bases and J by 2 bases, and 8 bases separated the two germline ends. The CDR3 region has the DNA TGCGCCAGCAGCTTGGCGGAGAAAAACACCGGGGAGCTGTTTTTT. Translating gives CASSLAEKNTGELFF.